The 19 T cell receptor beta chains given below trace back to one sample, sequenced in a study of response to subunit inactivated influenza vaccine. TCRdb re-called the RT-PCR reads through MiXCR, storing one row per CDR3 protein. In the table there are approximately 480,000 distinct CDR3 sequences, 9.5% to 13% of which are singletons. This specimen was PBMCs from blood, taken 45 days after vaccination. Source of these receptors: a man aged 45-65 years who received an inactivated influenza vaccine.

CDR3 nucleotides: TGTGCCAGCAGCCACATGGACTACGAGCAGTACTTC. Protein: CASSHMDYEQYF. This chain connects TRBV3-1 to TRBJ2-7; D gene ambiguous. The CDR3 is made up of 12 amino acids. Trimming shortened V by 3 bases and J by 3 bases, and 6 bases separated the two germline ends. Germline loops: CDR1 LGHDT, CDR2 YNNKEL (reference sequence).

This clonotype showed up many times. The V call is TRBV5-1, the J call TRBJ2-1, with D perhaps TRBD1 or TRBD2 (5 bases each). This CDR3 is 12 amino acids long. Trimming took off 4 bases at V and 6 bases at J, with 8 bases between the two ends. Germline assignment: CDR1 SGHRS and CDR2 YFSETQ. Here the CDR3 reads CASSRDGNEQFF. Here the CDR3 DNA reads TGCGCCAGCAGCAGGGACGGCAATGAGCAGTTCTTC.

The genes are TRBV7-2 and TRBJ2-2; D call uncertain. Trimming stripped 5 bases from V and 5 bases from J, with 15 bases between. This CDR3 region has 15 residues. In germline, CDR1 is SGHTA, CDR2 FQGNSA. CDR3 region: CASSPFRPDTGELFF. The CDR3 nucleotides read TGTGCCAGCAGCCCCTTTCGACCCGATACCGGGGAGCTGTTTTTT.

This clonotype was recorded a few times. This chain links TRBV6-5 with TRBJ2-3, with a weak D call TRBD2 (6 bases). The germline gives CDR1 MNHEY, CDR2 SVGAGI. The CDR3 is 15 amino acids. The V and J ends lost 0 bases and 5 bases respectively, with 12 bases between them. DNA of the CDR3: TGTGCCAGCAGTTACTCTGGGGGGTTGCTAGATACGCAGTATTTT. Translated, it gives CASSYSGGLLDTQYF.

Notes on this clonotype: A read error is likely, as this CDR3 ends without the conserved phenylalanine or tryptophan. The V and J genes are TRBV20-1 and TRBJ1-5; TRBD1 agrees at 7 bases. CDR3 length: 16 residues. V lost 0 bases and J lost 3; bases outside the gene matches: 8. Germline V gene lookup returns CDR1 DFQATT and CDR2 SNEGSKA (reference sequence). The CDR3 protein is CSARDPDREPNQPQHL. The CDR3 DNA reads TGCAGTGCTAGAGATCCCGACAGGGAACCCAATCAGCCCCAGCATCTT.

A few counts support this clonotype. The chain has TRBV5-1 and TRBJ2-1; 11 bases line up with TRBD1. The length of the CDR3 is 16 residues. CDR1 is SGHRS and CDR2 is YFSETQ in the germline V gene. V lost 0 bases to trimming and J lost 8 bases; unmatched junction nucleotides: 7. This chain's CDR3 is CASSLAGQGASDEQFF. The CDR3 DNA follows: TGCGCCAGCAGCTTGGCAGGACAGGGGGCATCGGATGAGCAGTTCTTC.

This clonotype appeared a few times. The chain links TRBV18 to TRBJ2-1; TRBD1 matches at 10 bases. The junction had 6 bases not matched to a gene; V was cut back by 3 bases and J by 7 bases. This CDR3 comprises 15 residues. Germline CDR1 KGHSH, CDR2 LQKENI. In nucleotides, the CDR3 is TGTGCCAGCTCACCGACAGGGGGCGCGGGAAATGAGCAGTTCTTC. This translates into CASSPTGGAGNEQFF.

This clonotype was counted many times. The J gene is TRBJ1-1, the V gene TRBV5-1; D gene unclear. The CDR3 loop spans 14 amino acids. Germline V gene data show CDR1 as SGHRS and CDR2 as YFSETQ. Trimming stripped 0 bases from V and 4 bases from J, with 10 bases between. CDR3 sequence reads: CASSLAGSGTEAFF. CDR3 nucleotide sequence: TGCGCCAGCAGCTTGGCGGGCTCCGGCACTGAAGCTTTCTTT.

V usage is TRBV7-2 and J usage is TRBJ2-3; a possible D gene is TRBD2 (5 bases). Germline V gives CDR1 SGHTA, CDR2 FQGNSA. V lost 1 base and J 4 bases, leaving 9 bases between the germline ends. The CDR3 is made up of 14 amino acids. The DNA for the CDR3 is TGTGCCAGCAGCTTAGAGGGAGAGGCAGATACGCAGTATTTT. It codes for CASSLEGEADTQYF.

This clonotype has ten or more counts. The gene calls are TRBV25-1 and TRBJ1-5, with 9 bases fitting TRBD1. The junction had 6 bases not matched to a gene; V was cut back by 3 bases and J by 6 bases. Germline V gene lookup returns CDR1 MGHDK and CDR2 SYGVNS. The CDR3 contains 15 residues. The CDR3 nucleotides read TGTGCCAGCAGTGATGGGACAGGGCCCCCTCAGCCCCAGCATTTT. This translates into CASSDGTGPPQPQHF.

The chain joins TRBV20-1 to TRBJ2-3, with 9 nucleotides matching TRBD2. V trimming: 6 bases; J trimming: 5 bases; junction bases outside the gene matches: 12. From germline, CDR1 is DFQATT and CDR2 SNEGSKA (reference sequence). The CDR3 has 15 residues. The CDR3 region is CSAPAVAGGQDTQYF. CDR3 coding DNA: TGCAGTGCCCCAGCAGTGGCGGGGGGGCAAGATACGCAGTATTTT.

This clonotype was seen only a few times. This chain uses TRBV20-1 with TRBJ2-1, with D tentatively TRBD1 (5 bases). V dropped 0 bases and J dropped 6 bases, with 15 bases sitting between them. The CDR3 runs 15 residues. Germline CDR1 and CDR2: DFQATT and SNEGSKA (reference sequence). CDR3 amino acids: CSARDRQGRGNEQFF. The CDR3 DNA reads TGCAGTGCTAGAGATCGGCAGGGTAGGGGCAATGAGCAGTTCTTC.

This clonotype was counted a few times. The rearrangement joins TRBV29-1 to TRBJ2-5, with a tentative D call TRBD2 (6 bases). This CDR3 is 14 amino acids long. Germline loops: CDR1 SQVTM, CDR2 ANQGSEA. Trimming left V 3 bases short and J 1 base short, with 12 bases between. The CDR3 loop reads CSVEEGLFQETQYF. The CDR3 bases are TGCAGCGTTGAGGAGGGACTTTTCCAAGAGACCCAGTACTTC.

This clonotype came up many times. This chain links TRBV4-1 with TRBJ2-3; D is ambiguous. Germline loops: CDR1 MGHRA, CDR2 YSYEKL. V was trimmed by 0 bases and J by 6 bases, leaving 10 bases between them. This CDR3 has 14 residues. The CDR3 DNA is TGCGCCAGCAGCCAAGACCCCTCCGGGGATACGCAGTATTTT. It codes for CASSQDPSGDTQYF.

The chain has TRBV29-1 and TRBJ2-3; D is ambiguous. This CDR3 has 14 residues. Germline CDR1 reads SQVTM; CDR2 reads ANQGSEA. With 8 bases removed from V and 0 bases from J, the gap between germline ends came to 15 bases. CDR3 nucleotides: TGCAGCACCAGCCCCAGCCCAAGCACAGATACGCAGTATTTT. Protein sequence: CSTSPSPSTDTQYF.

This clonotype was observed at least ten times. The CDR3 sequence: CASSPMDRGQETQYF. DNA of the CDR3: TGTGCCAGCAGCCCTATGGACAGGGGTCAAGAGACCCAGTACTTC. This chain links TRBV14 with TRBJ2-5, with TRBD1 matching 9 bases. The CDR3 length is 15 residues. CDR1 is SGHDN and CDR2 is FVKESK in the germline V gene. With 4 bases clipped from V and 2 bases from J, the junction kept 5 bases outside the gene matches.

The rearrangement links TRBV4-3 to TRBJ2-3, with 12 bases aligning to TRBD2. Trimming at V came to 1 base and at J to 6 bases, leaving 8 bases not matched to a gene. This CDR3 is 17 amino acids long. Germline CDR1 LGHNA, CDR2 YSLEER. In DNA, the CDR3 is TGCGCCAGCAGCCAAGGAGCAACTAGCGGGGGGCCGGATACGCAGTATTTT. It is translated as CASSQGATSGGPDTQYF.

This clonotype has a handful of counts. The CDR3 here is CASTPGQGARWTYNEQFF. CDR3 sequence (DNA): TGTGCCAGCACTCCGGGACAGGGGGCACGTTGGACCTACAATGAGCAGTTCTTC. The chain has TRBV12-3 or TRBV12-4 and TRBJ2-1; 12 nucleotides line up with TRBD1. The CDR3 contains 18 residues. V was pared by 7 bases and J by 2 bases, with 12 bases of the junction left unmatched.

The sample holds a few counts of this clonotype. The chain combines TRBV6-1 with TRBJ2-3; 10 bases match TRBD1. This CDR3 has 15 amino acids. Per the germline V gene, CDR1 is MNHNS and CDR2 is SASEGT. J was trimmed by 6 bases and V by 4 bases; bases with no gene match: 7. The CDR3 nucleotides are TGTGCCAGCAGTGGGGGGGACAGGGGAATGGATACGCAGTATTTT. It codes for CASSGGDRGMDTQYF.